These 27 T cell receptor beta chains were sequenced from one sample in a study of OX40 agonist ivuxolimab in advanced cancers. The library relied on the immunoSEQ multiplex PCR assay. TCRdb re-hosts the immuneACCESS table, in-frame sequences only. Its copies lack some clones; in the studies checked, an unresolved V gene accounts for under half of them, and the cause for the rest is not known. The sample contains more than 60,000 clones, around 83% of them found a single time. Clones ranked in the top ten supply 3% to 4% of the sample. The sequencing used CD4+ or CD8+ T cells sorted from blood, collected in a trial of the OX40 agonist ivuxolimab. These receptors were collected from an adult with an advanced solid tumor such as melanoma, head and neck, liver or kidney cancer.

This sequence joins TRBV5-1 and TRBJ2-7; the match to TRBD1 covers 9 bases. V dropped 0 bases and J dropped 1; count of bases not matched to a gene: 14. This CDR3 spans 19 amino acids. Germline CDR1 reads SGHRS; CDR2 reads YFSETQ. The DNA for the CDR3 is TGCGCCAGCAGCTTGGAGTTGGGACAGGGACCTTTGGGTTCCTACGAGCAGTACTTC. Amino acid sequence: CASSLELGQGPLGSYEQYF.

The chain combines TRBV6-4 with TRBJ1-2; possibly TRBD1 for D (5 bases). V gave up 6 bases and J gave up 8 bases, with 19 bases separating them. CDR1 is MRHNA and CDR2 is SNTAGT in the germline V gene. The CDR3 loop spans 14 amino acids. Written as DNA, the CDR3 is TGTGCCAGCAGCAGGGACTCGAACGGACGGGGCTACACCTTC. It translates to CASSRDSNGRGYTF.

The genes are TRBV6-4 and TRBJ2-5; D gene uncertain. CDR3 length: 13 amino acids. Trimming left V 2 bases short and J 4 bases short, with 8 bases between. The germline V gene encodes CDR1 MRHNA and CDR2 SNTAGT. Here the CDR3 DNA reads TGTGCCAGCAGTGACGCTTGGGGAGAGACCCAGTACTTC. The encoded protein is CASSDAWGETQYF.

This CDR3 reads CASSGVGTRYGYTF. CDR3 sequence (DNA): TGTGCCAGCAGCGGGGTGGGAACCCGCTATGGCTACACCTTC. The chain employs TRBV5-4 and TRBJ1-2; D remains ambiguous. Trimming left V 4 bases short and J 4 bases short, with 14 bases between. The V gene's germline CDR1 is SGHNT and CDR2 YYREEE (reference sequence). There are 14 residues in the CDR3.

This rearrangement joins TRBV7-3 to TRBJ2-7; TRBD2 agrees at 8 bases. V gave up 5 bases and J gave up 5 bases; unmatched junction bases: 11. This CDR3 spans 15 amino acids. Germline V gene sequence: CDR1 SGHTA, CDR2 FQGTGA. The CDR3 DNA follows: TGTGCCAGCAGCCAGTTCGGGAGGGAAGGAGACGAGCAGTACTTC. Protein product: CASSQFGREGDEQYF.

This clone turned up a few times. The chain recombines TRBV5-4 with TRBJ2-7; 8 bases match TRBD1. CDR1 is SGHNT and CDR2 is YYREEE in the germline V gene (reference sequence). The CDR3 extends over 13 amino acids. V shed 4 bases, J shed 12 bases, and the junction held 12 bases outside the gene matches. For the CDR3, the DNA is TGTGCCAGCAGCCCAATAGGGGACAGGATGAGGTACTTC. Translating it yields CASSPIGDRMRYF.

This clone appeared a single time. The chain joins TRBV7-2 to TRBJ2-5; 7 bases fit TRBD1. Germline CDR1 and CDR2: SGHTA and FQGNSA. The junction had 4 bases not matched to a gene; V was cut back by 1 base and J by 5 bases. CDR3 length: 14 residues. CDR3 loop: CASSLVQGRETQYF. CDR3 sequence (DNA): TGTGCCAGCAGCTTAGTACAGGGGCGGGAGACCCAGTACTTC. Full variable domain (rest looked up from reference TRBV7-2 and TRBJ2-5): GAGVSQSPSNKVTEKGKDVELRCDPISGHTALYWYRQSLGQGLEFLIYFQGNSAPDKSGLPSDRFSAERTGGSVSTLTIQRTQQEDSAVYLCASSLVQGRETQYFGPGTRLLVL.

This clone was counted a single time. The chain couples TRBV6-1 to TRBJ2-3; D is undetermined. This CDR3 contains 18 residues. Looked up from germline, CDR1 is MNHNS and CDR2 is SASEGT. Trimming took off 4 bases at V and 0 bases at J, with 20 bases between the two ends. The DNA of the CDR3 is TGTGCCAGCAGTGGGAGCCTTACCCAAGTCTCTAGCACAGATACGCAGTATTTT. This codes for CASSGSLTQVSSTDTQYF.

With respect to this clone: An end of the junction does not agree with germline; a read error may underlie this. This chain links TRBV6-1 with TRBJ1-3; tentatively, D is TRBD1 (6 bases). The CDR3 contains 17 residues. Looked up from germline, CDR1 is MNHNS and CDR2 is SASEGT. The CDR3 reads CASSEYPNSQGASTMYF. CDR3 DNA: TGTGCCAGCAGTGAATATCCCAATTCACAGGGAGCGTCAACCATGTATTTT.

This rearrangement joins TRBV7-3 to TRBJ1-2; the D is unclear. The CDR3 has 14 amino acids. Looked up from germline, CDR1 is SGHTA and CDR2 is FQGTGA. V lost 3 bases and J lost 0, with 8 bases in between. The CDR3 coding sequence is TGTGCCAGCAGCTTCCTGGTCTCTAACTATGGCTACACCTTC. As protein: CASSFLVSNYGYTF.

CDR3: CASSGGHYGYTF. CDR3 DNA: TGTGCCAGCAGTGGGGGACACTATGGCTACACCTTC. The rearrangement joins TRBV6-1 to TRBJ1-2, with a tentative D call TRBD1 (5 bases). The CDR3 sequence is 12 residues long. Germline CDR1 MNHNS, CDR2 SASEGT. V was clipped by 4 bases and J by 3 bases, with 6 bases between them.

The chain carries TRBV9 and TRBJ2-7; D possibly matches TRBD1 or TRBD2 (6 bases each). With 0 bases removed from V and 0 bases from J, the gap between germline ends came to 13 bases. CDR1 and CDR2 (germline): SGDLS, YYNGEE. CDR3 length: 16 amino acids. Here the CDR3 DNA reads TGTGCCAGCAGCGTAGGGGGGGCAGGGATCTCCTACGAGCAGTACTTC. The encoded protein is CASSVGGAGISYEQYF. Looking up the rest from reference TRBV9 and TRBJ2-7 gives the full variable domain: DSGVTQTPKHLITATGQRVTLRCSPRSGDLSVYWYQQSLDQGLQFLIQYYNGEERAKGNILERFSAQQFPDLHSELNLSSLELGDSALYFCASSVGGAGISYEQYFGPGTRLTVT.

This chain connects TRBV6-4 to TRBJ1-1; D is uncertain. Germline loops: CDR1 MRHNA, CDR2 SNTAGT. CDR3 length: 13 amino acids. Deletions cut 5 bases from V and 3 bases from J, with 10 bases between. The CDR3 is CASSKTEDTEAFF. CDR3 sequence (DNA): TGTGCCAGCAGTAAAACGGAAGACACTGAAGCTTTCTTT.

The CDR3 DNA follows: TGTGCCTGGAGCTCCGGACAGGGGGACGGAGGCTACACCTTC. Encoded protein: CAWSSGQGDGGYTF. The gene calls are TRBV30 and TRBJ1-2; TRBD1 matches at 10 bases. V shed 3 bases, J shed 8 bases, and the junction held 9 bases outside the gene matches. Germline V gene sequence: CDR1 GTSNPN, CDR2 SVGIG (reference sequence). The CDR3 is made up of 14 amino acids.

The chain couples TRBV7-3 to TRBJ1-1, with TRBD1 matching over 11 bases. V shed 3 bases and J 10 bases; nucleotides not matched to a gene: 7. The V gene's germline CDR1 is SGHTA and CDR2 FQGTGA. The CDR3 sequence is 14 residues long. CDR3 amino acids: CASSFGQGARGAFF. The CDR3 DNA reads TGTGCCAGCAGCTTCGGACAGGGGGCAAGGGGAGCTTTCTTT.

The chain carries TRBV2 and TRBJ2-3; D is unresolved. V was shortened by 0 bases and J by 6 bases, with 4 bases between the two germline ends. The CDR3 contains 12 residues. Germline V gene sequence: CDR1 SNHLY, CDR2 FYNNEI. Here the CDR3 DNA reads TGTGCCAGCAGTGAAGCGGGGGATACGCAGTATTTT. Translated: CASSEAGDTQYF.

This clone was observed once. The V gene is TRBV11-3, the J gene TRBJ2-7; 10 nucleotides align to TRBD1. After removal of 5 bases from V and 4 bases from J, the junction contained 8 bases not matched to a gene. The length of the CDR3 is 15 residues. Germline values: CDR1 SGHNT, CDR2 YENEEA. CDR3 amino acids: CASSGEGQGSYEQYF. Here the CDR3 DNA reads TGTGCCAGCAGCGGTGAGGGACAGGGGAGTTACGAGCAGTACTTC.

The V call is TRBV19, the J call TRBJ2-3; 10 positions agree with TRBD2. V shed 4 bases and J 6 bases; nucleotides not matched to a gene: 10. From germline, CDR1 is LNHDA and CDR2 SQIVND (reference sequence). The length of the CDR3 is 16 residues. Here the CDR3 reads CASSRAGGLVGDTQYF. For the CDR3, the DNA is TGTGCCAGTAGTAGAGCGGGGGGGCTCGTCGGCGATACGCAGTATTTT. The full variable domain, its missing parts supplied by reference TRBV19 and TRBJ2-3, is DGGITQSPKYLFRKEGQNVTLSCEQNLNHDAMYWYRQDPGQGLRLIYYSQIVNDFQKGDIAEGYSVSREKKESFPLTVTSAQKNPTAFYLCASSRAGGLVGDTQYFGPGTRLTVL.

The rearrangement links TRBV19 to TRBJ1-4, with D tentatively TRBD1 (6 bases). Trimming cost V 10 bases and J 0 bases, with 18 bases left between them. Germline CDR1 LNHDA, CDR2 SQIVND (reference sequence). The length of the CDR3 is 16 residues. The DNA of the CDR3 is TGTGCCATCAAACGGACAGCCGATGCAACTAATGAAAAACTGTTTTTT. Its translation: CAIKRTADATNEKLFF.

V and J are TRBV4-2 and TRBJ1-1, with unresolved D. Trimming removed 4 bases from V and 8 bases from J, with 14 bases in between. This CDR3 comprises 13 residues. Germline V gene sequence: CDR1 LGHNA, CDR2 YNFKEQ. CDR3 coding DNA: TGTGCCAGCAGCCGAACGAGGGAACTCGAAGCTTTCTTT. Its protein product is CASSRTRELEAFF.

The chain has TRBV7-2 and TRBJ1-1; D gene unclear. CDR1 is SGHTA and CDR2 is FQGNSA in the germline V gene. V dropped 3 bases and J dropped 1 base, with 3 bases sitting between them. The CDR3 loop spans 12 amino acids. The CDR3 DNA follows: TGTGCCAGCAGCTTCGCGAACACTGAAGCTTTCTTT. Translating it yields CASSFANTEAFF.

The rearrangement joins TRBV5-5 to TRBJ2-5, with 8 bases matching TRBD1. V lost 4 bases, J lost 5 bases, and 10 bases stayed unmatched. From germline, CDR1 is SGHKS and CDR2 YYEKEE (reference sequence). This CDR3 spans 15 amino acids. The CDR3 loop is CASSPGTGLRETQYF. The DNA of the CDR3 is TGTGCCAGCAGCCCGGGGACAGGACTAAGGGAGACCCAGTACTTC.

The chain joins TRBV18 to TRBJ2-1; 11 bases agree with TRBD2. CDR1 and CDR2 (germline): KGHSH, LQKENI. CDR3 length equals 16 residues. The ends lost 1 base at V and 9 bases at J; junction bases unmatched: 8. CDR3 DNA: TGTGCCAGCTCACCACGCGATAGCGGGGGGGCACGTGAGCAGTTCTTC. Amino acid sequence: CASSPRDSGGAREQFF.

J is TRBJ1-1 and V is TRBV4-2; 7 bases agree with TRBD1. CDR3 size: 16 residues. J lost 1 base, V lost 0 bases, and 5 bases had no gene match. Germline V gives CDR1 LGHNA, CDR2 YNFKEQ. In nucleotides, the CDR3 is TGTGCCAGCAGCCAAGATCGCAGGGGGACGAACACTGAAGCTTTCTTT. Its protein is CASSQDRRGTNTEAFF.

The chain couples TRBV15 to TRBJ2-1; TRBD2 matches 7 bases. The CDR3 is made up of 17 amino acids. V was pared by 1 base and J by 5 bases, with 11 bases of the junction left unmatched. In germline, CDR1 is LNHNV, CDR2 YYDKDF (reference sequence). The CDR3 loop is CATSRASGTTSHNEQFF. In DNA form, the CDR3 reads TGTGCCACCAGCAGAGCTTCCGGGACTACCTCGCACAATGAGCAGTTCTTC.

The V call is TRBV19, the J call TRBJ2-7; 8 bases are shared with TRBD2. CDR1 and CDR2 from the germline V gene are LNHDA and SQIVND (reference sequence). Trimming removed 6 bases from V and 3 bases from J; junction bases left unmatched: 4. This CDR3 has 13 residues. CDR3 residues: CASSLRGGYEQYF. The CDR3 nucleotides read TGTGCCAGTAGCTTACGGGGGGGCTACGAGCAGTACTTC. The full variable domain, completed using reference TRBV19 and TRBJ2-7, is DGGITQSPKYLFRKEGQNVTLSCEQNLNHDAMYWYRQDPGQGLRLIYYSQIVNDFQKGDIAEGYSVSREKKESFPLTVTSAQKNPTAFYLCASSLRGGYEQYFGPGTRLTVT.

The sample holds one count of this clone. V usage is TRBV7-8 and J usage is TRBJ1-6; D gene uncertain. CDR3 length: 15 amino acids. The germline V gene has CDR1 SGHVS and CDR2 FQNEAQ. V shed 5 bases and J shed 6 bases, with 14 bases lying between them. The CDR3 spells CASSEGLSPNSPLHF. Written as DNA, the CDR3 is TGTGCCAGCAGCGAGGGCTTATCCCCTAATTCACCCCTCCACTTT.